A single sample gave rise to the 11 T cell receptor beta chains below, sequenced in a study of blood T cells in healthy people across ages. A second PCR of 7 to 11 cycles used a sample-barcoded 5' primer and a J-beta primer mix. In TCRdb, the 5' RACE reads were re-called with MiXCR into one record per CDR3 protein. The table lists roughly 930,000 distinct CDR3 sequences, roughly 52% of them singletons. Source material: blood. These receptor sequences come from a man aged 25-45 years in good health.

V and J are TRBV11-2 and TRBJ2-3; maybe TRBD2 (7 bases). The CDR3 is 15 residues long. Trimming stripped 5 bases from V and 5 bases from J, with 17 bases between. From germline, CDR1 is SGHAT and CDR2 FQNNGV. CDR3 DNA: TGTGCCAGCAGCATCCTCGGGGGGCGCGGAGATACGCAGTATTTT. Its translation is CASSILGGRGDTQYF.

This chain connects TRBV12-3 or TRBV12-4 to TRBJ1-6, with 7 nucleotides matching TRBD1. The trim removed 0 bases at V and 5 bases at J, leaving 1 base unmatched. The length of the CDR3 is 15 residues. CDR3 DNA sequence: TGTGCCAGCAGTTTAGCGGACAGGAATAATTCACCCCTCCACTTT. It translates to CASSLADRNNSPLHF.

Note on this clonotype: A junction boundary mismatches the germline segment, possibly from a read error. The V and J genes are TRBV3-1 and TRBJ1-2, with D possibly TRBD1 on 5 matching bases. This CDR3 region has 14 residues. The germline CDR1 and CDR2 sequences are LGHDT and YNNKEL (reference sequence). CDR3 protein: CASSGSQGKDGFTF. The CDR3 DNA sequence: TGTGCCAGCAGCGGAAGTCAGGGAAAGGATGGCTTCACCTTC.

The J gene is TRBJ2-3, the V gene TRBV2; TRBD1 matches at 9 bases. V lost 4 bases and J lost 0; bases outside the gene matches: 5. CDR1 and CDR2 (germline): SNHLY, FYNNEI. This CDR3 region has 16 residues. In DNA, the CDR3 is TGTGCCAGCAGTGGACGGGACAGGGCCAGCACAGATACGCAGTATTTT. Protein product: CASSGRDRASTDTQYF.

This clonotype was seen once. The gene calls are TRBV28 and TRBJ2-3; D is undetermined. The CDR3 runs 14 residues. With 3 bases removed from V and 4 bases from J, the gap between germline ends came to 11 bases. CDR1 MDHEN and CDR2 SYDVKM come from the germline V gene. CDR3 in DNA: TGTGCCAGCAGTTTCCGTGGTCCGGCAGATACGCAGTATTTT. Its translation is CASSFRGPADTQYF.

This clonotype showed up just a few times. The chain is built from TRBV2 and TRBJ2-7; D gene ambiguous. Germline V gene data show CDR1 as SNHLY and CDR2 as FYNNEI. The CDR3 totals 12 residues. V lost 10 bases and J 2 bases, leaving 12 bases between the germline ends. CDR3 sequence: CATISSTYEQYF. The CDR3, as DNA: TGTGCCACCATCTCTTCAACCTACGAGCAGTACTTC.

This rearrangement joins TRBV7-2 to TRBJ1-2; TRBD1 is a possible D gene (5 bases). V gave up 2 bases and J gave up 6 bases, with 13 bases separating them. Germline CDR1 SGHTA, CDR2 FQGNSA. The CDR3 has 14 residues. This chain's CDR3 is CASSLNAAGDGYTF. As DNA, the CDR3 is TGTGCCAGCAGCTTAAACGCAGCGGGGGATGGCTACACCTTC. The full variable domain, completed using reference TRBV7-2 and TRBJ1-2, is GAGVSQSPSNKVTEKGKDVELRCDPISGHTALYWYRQSLGQGLEFLIYFQGNSAPDKSGLPSDRFSAERTGGSVSTLTIQRTQQEDSAVYLCASSLNAAGDGYTFGSGTRLTVV.

This rearrangement joins TRBV12-3 or TRBV12-4 to TRBJ1-6; D not certain. V lost 7 bases and J 11 bases, leaving 24 bases between the germline ends. The CDR3 has 16 amino acids. The CDR3 DNA follows: TGTGCCAGCACCTTATCCAGAGGGTTACGGGATCCACCCCTCCACTTT. Encoded protein: CASTLSRGLRDPPLHF.

This clonotype was seen more than once but under ten times. The chain employs TRBV7-2 and TRBJ2-3; no clear D gene. V was clipped by 3 bases and J by 0 bases, with 10 bases between them. CDR1 is SGHTA and CDR2 is FQGNSA in the germline V gene. The CDR3 has 15 residues. The CDR3 here is CASSFFRSSTDTQYF. As DNA, the CDR3 is TGTGCCAGCAGCTTTTTCAGGTCTAGCACAGATACGCAGTATTTT.

J is TRBJ1-1 and V is TRBV4-1, with a tentative D call TRBD1 (5 bases). CDR1 and CDR2 from the germline V gene are MGHRA and YSYEKL. This CDR3 region has 16 residues. V shed 2 bases and J shed 2 bases, with 15 bases lying between them. The CDR3 spells CASSQPRDGQNTEAFF. DNA for the CDR3: TGCGCCAGCAGCCAACCCCGGGACGGACAAAACACTGAAGCTTTCTTT.

The rearrangement joins TRBV18 to TRBJ1-2; perhaps TRBD1 as D (6 bases). Germline values: CDR1 KGHSH, CDR2 LQKENI. The CDR3 has 13 residues. V shed 1 base and J shed 6 bases, with 9 bases lying between them. The CDR3 sequence is CASSPLTGNGYTF. The CDR3 DNA is TGTGCCAGCTCACCACTGACAGGAAATGGCTACACCTTC.